This entry lists 27 T cell receptor beta chains sequenced from one sample in a study of blood T cell repertoires in COVID-19 (dated by TCRdb to about 2020). The method was the immunoSEQ multiplex PCR assay. The source is immuneACCESS, and TCRdb retained only in-frame sequences with V and J called. Part of the clones is not carried over; for the studies checked, unresolved V genes explain less than half of this, and the remainder is unexplained. The sample table lists almost 300,000 clones, around 84% of them with a count of one. The ten largest make up over 1% of the sample. Sequencing was performed on peripheral blood. The receptors shown here come from a man between 65 and 80 years old with acute or convalescent COVID-19.

In this sample, this clone turned up once. V is TRBV14 and J is TRBJ2-1; 8 positions match TRBD2. V shed 1 base and J 10 bases; nucleotides not matched to a gene: 6. Germline V gives CDR1 SGHDN, CDR2 FVKESK. The CDR3 loop spans 14 amino acids. CDR3 residues: CASSQGTSGGEQFF. In nucleotides, the CDR3 is TGTGCCAGCAGCCAAGGAACTAGCGGAGGGGAGCAGTTCTTC.

The rearrangement uses TRBV28 and TRBJ1-3; no clear D gene. The CDR3 is 13 amino acids. CDR1 and CDR2 from the germline V gene are MDHEN and SYDVKM. V shed 4 bases and J shed 0 bases, with 4 bases lying between them. CDR3 DNA: TGTGCCAGCAGTTCCTACTCTGGAAACACCATATATTTT. This gives the protein CASSSYSGNTIYF.

This clone was observed once. The J gene is TRBJ1-5, the V gene TRBV7-2, with 7 nucleotides matching TRBD1. V was pared by 4 bases and J by 5 bases, with 14 bases of the junction left unmatched. The CDR3 runs 17 residues. Germline CDR1 and CDR2: SGHTA and FQGNSA. The CDR3 protein is CASSSTGSEAPYQPQHF. The CDR3 DNA sequence: TGTGCCAGCAGCTCGACAGGGTCGGAGGCCCCCTATCAGCCCCAGCATTTT.

The V gene is TRBV28, the J gene TRBJ1-2; no clear D. The CDR3 is 14 amino acids. CDR1 MDHEN and CDR2 SYDVKM come from the germline V gene. The V and J ends lost 7 bases and 4 bases respectively, with 16 bases between them. The CDR3 region has the DNA TGTGCCAGCACAAGGCCCGGTCAGCGCTATGGCTACACCTTC. Its translation is CASTRPGQRYGYTF.

The CDR3 region is CASSPGQGVVGSYNEQFF. CDR3 DNA: TGTGCCAGCAGCCCCGGACAGGGGGTAGTGGGCTCCTACAATGAGCAGTTCTTC. The chain couples TRBV11-2 to TRBJ2-1; 10 positions agree with TRBD1. Germline V gives CDR1 SGHAT, CDR2 FQNNGV. V trimming: 5 bases; J trimming: 0 bases; junction bases outside the gene matches: 10. The CDR3 length is 18 residues. Using reference TRBV11-2 and TRBJ2-1 for the parts outside the CDR3, the full variable domain is EAGVAQSPRYKIIEKRQSVAFWCNPISGHATLYWYQQILGQGPKLLIQFQNNGVVDDSQLPKDRFSAERLKGVDSTLKIQPAKLEDSAVYLCASSPGQGVVGSYNEQFFGPGTRLTVL.

The V call is TRBV5-4, the J call TRBJ2-5; 8 bases are a match to TRBD1. This CDR3 has 16 amino acids. The germline V gene encodes CDR1 SGHNT and CDR2 YYREEE (reference sequence). V was clipped by 4 bases and J by 2 bases; unmatched bases: 10. The CDR3 spells CASSPDVGQGQETQYF. The CDR3 nucleotides are TGTGCCAGCAGCCCTGACGTCGGACAGGGACAAGAGACCCAGTACTTC.

V is TRBV19 and J is TRBJ1-3; 7 bases align to TRBD1. The CDR3 is 17 amino acids. Germline lookup yields CDR1 LNHDA and CDR2 SQIVND (reference sequence). V was pared by 3 bases and J by 0 bases, with 8 bases of the junction left unmatched. DNA of the CDR3: TGTGCCAGTAGTATCGTGGGACAGAGAGTCTCTGGAAACACCATATATTTT. Protein product: CASSIVGQRVSGNTIYF.

V is TRBV7-2 and J is TRBJ2-2, with a tentative D call TRBD1 (7 bases). Trimming took off 5 bases at V and 7 bases at J, with 14 bases between the two ends. Per the germline V gene, CDR1 is SGHTA and CDR2 is FQGNSA. This CDR3 region has 14 residues. The CDR3, as DNA: TGTGCCAGCAGCATCGGGCGGGACAGCGGGGAGCTGTTTTTT. Protein product: CASSIGRDSGELFF.

The rearrangement joins TRBV29-1 to TRBJ2-5; 9 nucleotides line up with TRBD1. This CDR3 contains 12 residues. The germline gives CDR1 SQVTM, CDR2 ANQGSEA. This CDR3 is CSHRGPWETQYF. CDR3 DNA: TGCTCCCACAGGGGGCCGTGGGAGACCCAGTACTTC.

The chain combines TRBV4-3 with TRBJ2-3; 11 nucleotides agree with TRBD2. Germline values: CDR1 LGHNA, CDR2 YSLEER. The CDR3 has 19 residues. The V segment lost 0 bases and the J segment 0 bases; nucleotides outside the gene matches: 8. The CDR3 bases are TGCGCCAGCAGCCAAGATTTGACTAGCGGGGTGATTAGCACAGATACGCAGTATTTT. Amino acids: CASSQDLTSGVISTDTQYF.

This clone occurred once. Here the CDR3 reads CASSQASQVSGETQYF. CDR3 bases: TGTGCCAGCAGCCAAGCCTCGCAGGTTTCTGGGGAGACCCAGTACTTC. The chain employs TRBV3-1 (or the pseudogene TRBV3-2) and TRBJ2-5; no clear D. The CDR3 sequence is 16 residues long. V was trimmed by 1 base and J by 5 bases, leaving 17 bases between them. Per germline, CDR1 LGHDT and CDR2 YNNKEL (reference sequence).

The rearrangement links TRBV24-1 to TRBJ1-3; maybe TRBD1 (6 bases). Trimming removed 2 bases at V and 0 bases at J, with 16 bases between. The CDR3 covers 18 residues. Per germline, CDR1 KGHDR and CDR2 SFDVKD. The CDR3 region has the DNA TGTGCCACCAGTGATTATCGGCAGGGGAACTTCTCTGGAAACACCATATATTTT. It is translated as CATSDYRQGNFSGNTIYF.

This sequence joins TRBV19 and TRBJ2-7; 9 bases are a match to TRBD1. The CDR3 has 15 amino acids. CDR1 and CDR2 (germline): LNHDA, SQIVND (reference sequence). V was clipped by 5 bases and J by 2 bases; unmatched bases: 7. CDR3 DNA: TGTGCCAGTAGTCCAGGGACAGGGTGGACCTACGAGCAGTACTTC. Protein sequence: CASSPGTGWTYEQYF. Supplemented by reference TRBV19 and TRBJ2-7, the full variable domain reads DGGITQSPKYLFRKEGQNVTLSCEQNLNHDAMYWYRQDPGQGLRLIYYSQIVNDFQKGDIAEGYSVSREKKESFPLTVTSAQKNPTAFYLCASSPGTGWTYEQYFGPGTRLTVT.

The rearrangement joins TRBV5-4 to TRBJ2-3, with 9 nucleotides matching TRBD2. The CDR3 runs 13 residues. Trimming took 4 bases from V and 6 from J; bases not matched to a gene: 3. Germline loops: CDR1 SGHNT, CDR2 YYREEE (reference sequence). The CDR3 is CASSLAGGDTQYF. The CDR3, as DNA: TGTGCCAGCAGCCTCGCGGGGGGGGATACGCAGTATTTT.

V is TRBV10-3 and J is TRBJ1-2, with D hard to call. V lost 4 bases and J lost 1, with 13 bases in between. In germline, CDR1 is ENHRY, CDR2 SYGVKD. CDR3 length: 15 residues. CDR3 in amino acids: CAISVVEPNNYGYTF. CDR3 nucleotide sequence: TGTGCCATCAGTGTTGTCGAGCCCAATAACTATGGCTACACCTTC.

The J gene is TRBJ1-2, the V gene TRBV28, with TRBD1 matching 7 bases. The germline gives CDR1 MDHEN, CDR2 SYDVKM. The junction had 20 bases not matched to a gene; V was cut back by 4 bases and J by 0 bases. The CDR3 spans 20 residues. The CDR3 protein is CASSSLGSGRGGPTNYGYTF. CDR3 DNA: TGTGCCAGCAGTTCCCTAGGTTCTGGTAGAGGGGGCCCTACTAACTATGGCTACACCTTC.

This rearrangement joins TRBV5-4 to TRBJ1-1; the D is unclear. Germline lookup yields CDR1 SGHNT and CDR2 YYREEE (reference sequence). This CDR3 is 13 amino acids long. The V gene lost 3 bases and the J gene lost 5 bases, with 11 bases spanning the gap. CDR3 nucleotides: TGTGCCAGCAGCTCCCCCGCGGTGACTGAAGCTTTCTTT. Its protein is CASSSPAVTEAFF.

Comment on this clone: Other DNA sequences in the sample encode the same CDR3. V usage is TRBV9 and J usage is TRBJ2-3, with D perhaps TRBD1 (6 bases). V lost 4 bases and J 2 bases, leaving 17 bases between the germline ends. The CDR3 totals 16 residues. Germline assignment: CDR1 SGDLS and CDR2 YYNGEE. In DNA, the CDR3 is TGTGCCAGCAGCCCCAGAGGCAGGGGCCTCACAGATACGCAGTATTTT. It specifies CASSPRGRGLTDTQYF.

The V and J genes are TRBV10-3 and TRBJ2-3; 15 positions match TRBD2. Trimming at V came to 2 bases and at J to 2 bases, leaving 2 bases not matched to a gene. CDR3 length: 17 amino acids. Germline V gives CDR1 ENHRY, CDR2 SYGVKD. The chain's CDR3 is CAISEGLAGGPTDTQYF. For the CDR3, the DNA is TGTGCCATCAGTGAGGGACTAGCGGGGGGGCCCACAGATACGCAGTATTTT.

The genes are TRBV1 and TRBJ2-2; TRBD2, the D gene given by the table, was not confirmed from the DNA. TRBV1 is labeled a pseudogene. This CDR3 is built from 18 residues. The CDR3 spells CTSSQSLQRGGITGELFF. For the CDR3, the DNA is TGCACCAGCAGCCAATCACTTCAGCGGGGAGGGATAACCGGGGAGCTGTTTTTT.

The V call is TRBV6-5, the J call TRBJ1-5, with a possible D match to TRBD1 (6 bases). The CDR3 contains 15 residues. The germline CDR1 and CDR2 sequences are MNHEY and SVGAGI. Trimming pared 4 bases from V and 6 bases from J, leaving 16 bases between. In DNA, the CDR3 is TGTGCCAGCAGTTTCTCCGTTCGAGGGGGTCAGCCCCAGCATTTT. Translated, it gives CASSFSVRGGQPQHF.

This chain links TRBV3-1 (or the pseudogene TRBV3-2) with TRBJ2-5; 12 bases are shared with TRBD2. CDR1 and CDR2 from the germline V gene are LGHDT and YNNKEL (reference sequence). The V segment lost 4 bases and the J segment 0 bases; nucleotides outside the gene matches: 3. This CDR3 is built from 16 residues. CDR3 in DNA: TGTGCCAGCAGCCCATGGACTAGCGGGAACCAAGAGACCCAGTACTTC. It translates to CASSPWTSGNQETQYF.

J is TRBJ1-1 and V is TRBV5-1; tentative D call: TRBD1 (6 bases). The CDR3 contains 13 residues. Germline V gene lookup returns CDR1 SGHRS and CDR2 YFSETQ. The V end was cut by 2 bases, the J end by 4 bases, with 9 bases between. This CDR3 reads CASSFQGSTEAFF. Here the CDR3 DNA reads TGCGCCAGCAGCTTCCAGGGGTCCACTGAAGCTTTCTTT.

J is TRBJ1-5 and V is TRBV19; D is unresolved. Germline CDR1 reads LNHDA; CDR2 reads SQIVND (reference sequence). V was clipped by 6 bases and J by 4 bases, with 16 bases between them. The CDR3 has 15 residues. In nucleotides, the CDR3 is TGTGCCAGTAGCCGGGCGGGAGAAGGGAATCAGCCCCAGCATTTT. It translates to CASSRAGEGNQPQHF. Full variable domain (missing parts from reference TRBV19 and TRBJ1-5): DGGITQSPKYLFRKEGQNVTLSCEQNLNHDAMYWYRQDPGQGLRLIYYSQIVNDFQKGDIAEGYSVSREKKESFPLTVTSAQKNPTAFYLCASSRAGEGNQPQHFGDGTRLSIL.

The chain joins TRBV5-1 to TRBJ2-2, with 9 bases identical to TRBD1. With 2 bases clipped from V and 7 bases from J, the junction kept 9 bases outside the gene matches. From germline, CDR1 is SGHRS and CDR2 YFSETQ. This CDR3 is 16 amino acids long. CDR3 region: CASSFSPGQGNGELFF. CDR3 bases: TGCGCCAGCAGCTTCTCGCCGGGACAGGGAAACGGGGAGCTGTTTTTT.

This chain connects TRBV15 to TRBJ2-5; 9 bases agree with TRBD1. Germline CDR1 and CDR2: LNHNV and YYDKDF (reference sequence). V lost 1 base to trimming and J lost 3 bases; unmatched junction nucleotides: 6. This CDR3 is built from 16 residues. Written as DNA, the CDR3 is TGTGCCACCAGCAGAGGCCCCACAGGGGGCGAAGAGACCCAGTACTTC. Its protein is CATSRGPTGGEETQYF.

The V call is TRBV5-6, the J call TRBJ2-7; D possibly corresponds to TRBD1 (6 bases). The CDR3 length is 12 residues. V was pared by 6 bases and J by 2 bases, with 9 bases between. Germline assignment: CDR1 SGHDT and CDR2 YYEEEE. The CDR3 DNA follows: TGTGCCAGCACCCACAGGGCCTACGAGCAGTACTTC. As protein: CASTHRAYEQYF.